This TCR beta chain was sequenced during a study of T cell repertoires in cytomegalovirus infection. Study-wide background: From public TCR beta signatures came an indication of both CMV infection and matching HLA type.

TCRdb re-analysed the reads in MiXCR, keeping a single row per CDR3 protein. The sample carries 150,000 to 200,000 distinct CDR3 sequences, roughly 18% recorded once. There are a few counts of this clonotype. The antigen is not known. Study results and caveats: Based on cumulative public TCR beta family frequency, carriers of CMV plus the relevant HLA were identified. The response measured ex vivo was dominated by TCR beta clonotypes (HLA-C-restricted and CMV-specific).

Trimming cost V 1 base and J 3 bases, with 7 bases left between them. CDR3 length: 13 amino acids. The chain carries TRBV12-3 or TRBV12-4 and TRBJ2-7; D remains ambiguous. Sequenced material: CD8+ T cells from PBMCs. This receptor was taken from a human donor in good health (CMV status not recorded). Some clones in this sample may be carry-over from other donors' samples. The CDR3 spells CASSLVAHYEQYF. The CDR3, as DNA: TGTGCCAGCAGTTTAGTTGCCCACTACGAGCAGTACTTC.